One T cell receptor beta chain is described in this entry. This same CDR3 is encoded by further DNA sequences in the sample. The germline V and J ends were trimmed by 3 bases and 8 bases, with 10 bases remaining between them. There are 12 residues in the CDR3. This sample stems from a study of blood T cell repertoires in COVID-19. In the study overall: Samples of COVID-19 (acute and convalescent) were obtained from the United States, Italy and Spain.

Using immunoSEQ multiplex PCR, the repertoire was profiled, and TCRdb retains in-frame clones only, with some absent. This table has fewer than 200,000 clones, 65% to 90% appearing once. The TCR was taken from a man aged 50 to 59 with active or convalescent COVID-19. The chain recombines TRBV12-3 or TRBV12-4 with TRBJ1-2, with D maybe TRBD1 (5 bases). Sequenced: peripheral blood. CDR3 amino acids: CASSLGGSGYTF. The CDR3 region has the DNA TGTGCCAGCAGTTTGGGGGGATCCGGCTACACCTTC.